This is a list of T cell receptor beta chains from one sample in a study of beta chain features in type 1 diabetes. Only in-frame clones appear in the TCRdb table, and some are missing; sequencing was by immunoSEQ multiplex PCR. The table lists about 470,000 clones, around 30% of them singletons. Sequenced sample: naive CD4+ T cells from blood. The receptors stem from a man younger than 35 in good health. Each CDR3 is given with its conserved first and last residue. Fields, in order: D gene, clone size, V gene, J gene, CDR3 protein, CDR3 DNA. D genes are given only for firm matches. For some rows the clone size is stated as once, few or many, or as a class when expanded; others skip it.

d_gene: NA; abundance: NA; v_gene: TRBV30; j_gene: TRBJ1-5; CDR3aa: CAWSATGRGDSNQPQHF; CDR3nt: TGTGCCTGGAGTGCAACAGGGAGGGGGGATAGCAATCAGCCCCAGCATTTT
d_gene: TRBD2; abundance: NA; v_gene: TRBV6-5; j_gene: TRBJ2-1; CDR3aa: CASSPIAGGPVEQFF; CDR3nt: TGTGCCAGCAGTCCAATAGCGGGAGGGCCAGTTGAGCAGTTCTTC
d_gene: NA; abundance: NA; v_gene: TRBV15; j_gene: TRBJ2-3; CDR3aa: CATSRDLGRGTDTQYF; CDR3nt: TGTGCCACCAGCAGAGATTTAGGCAGAGGCACAGATACGCAGTATTTT
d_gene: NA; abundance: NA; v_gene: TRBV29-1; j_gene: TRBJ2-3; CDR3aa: CSVEGSTDTQYF; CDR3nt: TGCAGCGTTGAAGGGTCGACAGATACGCAGTATTTT
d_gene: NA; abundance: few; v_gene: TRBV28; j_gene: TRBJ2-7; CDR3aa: CASSFLREQYF; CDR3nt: TGTGCCAGCAGTTTTCTCAGGGAGCAGTACTTC
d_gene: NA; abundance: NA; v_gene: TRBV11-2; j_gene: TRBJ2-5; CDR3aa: CASSMNGGQETQYF; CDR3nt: TGTGCCAGCAGCATGAACGGAGGTCAAGAGACCCAGTACTTC
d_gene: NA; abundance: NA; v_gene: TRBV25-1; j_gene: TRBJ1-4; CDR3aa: CASSLPGTLNEKLFF; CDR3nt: TGTGCCAGCAGTCTACCAGGGACCCTGAATGAAAAACTGTTTTTT
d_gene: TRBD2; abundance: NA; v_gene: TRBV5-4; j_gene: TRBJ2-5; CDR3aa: CASSPLPGLARETQYF; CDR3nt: TGTGCCAGCAGCCCTTTACCGGGACTAGCGAGGGAGACCCAGTACTTC
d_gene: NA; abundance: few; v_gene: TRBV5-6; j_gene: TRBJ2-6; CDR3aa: CASSLVNVLTF; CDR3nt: TGTGCCAGCAGCTTGGTTAACGTCCTGACTTTC
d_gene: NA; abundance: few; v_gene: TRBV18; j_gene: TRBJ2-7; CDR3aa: CASSPLYGRTYEQYF; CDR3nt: TGTGCCAGCTCACCCTTGTATGGCAGAACCTACGAGCAGTACTTC
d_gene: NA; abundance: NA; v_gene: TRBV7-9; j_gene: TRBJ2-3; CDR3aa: CASSARHQNF; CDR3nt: TGTGCCAGCAGCGCACGACACCAGAATTTT
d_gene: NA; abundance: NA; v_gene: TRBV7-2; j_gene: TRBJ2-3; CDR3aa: CASSGDFTDTQYF; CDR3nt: TGTGCCAGCAGCGGGGACTTCACAGATACGCAGTATTTT
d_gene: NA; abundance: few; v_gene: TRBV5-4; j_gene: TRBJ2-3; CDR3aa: CASSSGLTRSTDTQYF; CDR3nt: TGTGCCAGCAGCTCGGGACTCACTCGTAGCACAGATACGCAGTATTTT
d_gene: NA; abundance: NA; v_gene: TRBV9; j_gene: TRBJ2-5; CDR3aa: CASSVAGRGSVETQYF; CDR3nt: TGTGCCAGCAGCGTAGCGGGCCGGGGGTCTGTGGAGACCCAGTACTTC
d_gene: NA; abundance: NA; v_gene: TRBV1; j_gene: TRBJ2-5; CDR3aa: CTRQTGDRAQETQYF; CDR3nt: TGCACCCGACAAACTGGGGACCGTGCGCAAGAGACCCAGTACTTC
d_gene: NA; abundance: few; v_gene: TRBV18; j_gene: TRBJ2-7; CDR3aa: CASSPLAGLRGEQYF; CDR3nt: TGTGCCAGCTCCCCCCTGGCGGGACTCCGTGGCGAGCAGTACTTC
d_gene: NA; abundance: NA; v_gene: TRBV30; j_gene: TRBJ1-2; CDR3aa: CAWSVGLSGYGYTF; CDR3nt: TGTGCCTGGAGTGTGGGCTTGAGCGGCTATGGCTACACCTTC
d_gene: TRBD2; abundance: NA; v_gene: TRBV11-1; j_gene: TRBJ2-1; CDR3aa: CASSATSGGYNEQFF; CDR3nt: TGTGCCAGCAGCGCCACTAGCGGGGGTTACAATGAGCAGTTCTTC
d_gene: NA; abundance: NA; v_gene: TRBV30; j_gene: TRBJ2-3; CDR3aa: CAWSEDGTDTQYF; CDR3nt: TGTGCCTGGAGTGAGGACGGCACAGATACGCAGTATTTT
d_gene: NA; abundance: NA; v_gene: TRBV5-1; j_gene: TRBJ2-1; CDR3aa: CASSSGPSLQYEQFF; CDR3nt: TGCGCCAGCAGCTCGGGACCCTCCTTACAATATGAGCAGTTCTTC
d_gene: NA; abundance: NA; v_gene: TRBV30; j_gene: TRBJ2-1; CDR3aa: CAWSAGVGGNEQFF; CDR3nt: TGTGCCTGGAGTGCCGGGGTGGGCGGCAATGAGCAGTTCTTC
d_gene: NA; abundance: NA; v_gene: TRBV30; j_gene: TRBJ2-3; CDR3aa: CAWSDLRAPSRYTQYF; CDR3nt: TGTGCCTGGAGTGACCTGCGGGCCCCATCTAGGTATACGCAGTATTTT
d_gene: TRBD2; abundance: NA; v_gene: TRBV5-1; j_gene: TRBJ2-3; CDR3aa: CASSLGLAESTDTQYF; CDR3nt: TGCGCCAGCAGCTTGGGGCTAGCGGAAAGCACAGATACGCAGTATTTT
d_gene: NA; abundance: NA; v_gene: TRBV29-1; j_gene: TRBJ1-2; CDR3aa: CSVVTGANYGYTF; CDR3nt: TGCAGCGTTGTGACAGGTGCCAACTATGGCTACACCTTC
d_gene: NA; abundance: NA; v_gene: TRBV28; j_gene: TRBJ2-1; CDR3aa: CASSERRGSYNEQFF; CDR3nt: TGTGCCAGCAGTGAGAGACGGGGCTCCTACAATGAGCAGTTCTTC
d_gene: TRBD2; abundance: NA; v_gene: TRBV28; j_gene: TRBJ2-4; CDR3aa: CASSYPGGTSNIQYF; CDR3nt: TGTGCCAGCAGTTACCCCGGGGGGACCAGTAACATTCAGTACTTC
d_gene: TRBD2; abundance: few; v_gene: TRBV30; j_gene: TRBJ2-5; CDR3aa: CAWSVHTSGVGAQYF; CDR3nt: TGTGCCTGGAGTGTACACACTAGCGGAGTAGGGGCCCAGTACTTC
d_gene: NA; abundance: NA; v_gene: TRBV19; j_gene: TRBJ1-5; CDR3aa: CASSTGRYSNQPQHF; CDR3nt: TGTGCCAGTAGTACTGGGCGGTATAGCAATCAGCCCCAGCATTTT
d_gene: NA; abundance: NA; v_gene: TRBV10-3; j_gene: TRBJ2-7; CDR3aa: CAISKPRGTTYEQYF; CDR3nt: TGTGCCATCAGTAAGCCCCGGGGGACGACCTACGAGCAGTACTTC
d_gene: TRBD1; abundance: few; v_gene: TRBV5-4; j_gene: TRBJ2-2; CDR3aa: CASSLGQGYTGELFF; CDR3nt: TGTGCCAGCAGCTTAGGACAGGGCTACACCGGGGAGCTGTTTTTT
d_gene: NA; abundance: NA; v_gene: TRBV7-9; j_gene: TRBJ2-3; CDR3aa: CASTRSIATDTQYF; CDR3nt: TGTGCCAGCACCCGCTCGATAGCGACCGATACGCAGTATTTT
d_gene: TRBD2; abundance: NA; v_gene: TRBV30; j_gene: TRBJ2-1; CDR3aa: CAWSLPPSGSPNEQFF; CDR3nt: TGTGCCTGGAGTCTGCCTCCTAGCGGGAGTCCAAATGAGCAGTTCTTC